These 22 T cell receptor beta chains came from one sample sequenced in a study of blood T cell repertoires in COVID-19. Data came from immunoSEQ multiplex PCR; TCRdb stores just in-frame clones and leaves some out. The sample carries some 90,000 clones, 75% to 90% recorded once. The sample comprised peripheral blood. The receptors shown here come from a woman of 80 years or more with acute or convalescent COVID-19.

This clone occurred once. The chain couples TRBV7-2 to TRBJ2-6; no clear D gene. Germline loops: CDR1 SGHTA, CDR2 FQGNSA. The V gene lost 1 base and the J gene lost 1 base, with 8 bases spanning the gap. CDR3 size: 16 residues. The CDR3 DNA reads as TGTGCCAGCAGCTTAGTAGCCGGGTCTGGGGCCAACGTCCTGACTTTC. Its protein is CASSLVAGSGANVLTF.

The CDR3 bases are TGTGCCAGCAGTTTATCGGCCAGGGGGTATTCAGATACGCAGTATTTT. It specifies CASSLSARGYSDTQYF. The chain couples TRBV27 to TRBJ2-3; 7 bases line up with TRBD1. From germline, CDR1 is MNHEY and CDR2 SMNVEV (reference sequence). Trimming cost V 0 bases and J 4 bases; bases outside gene matches: 7. The CDR3 is made up of 16 amino acids.

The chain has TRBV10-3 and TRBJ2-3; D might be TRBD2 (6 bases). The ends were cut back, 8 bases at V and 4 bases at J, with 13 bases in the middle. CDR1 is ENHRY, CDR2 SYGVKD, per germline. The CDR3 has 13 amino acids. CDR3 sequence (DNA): TGTGCCATCGCCCGGGGGTTAGCAGATACGCAGTATTTT. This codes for CAIARGLADTQYF.

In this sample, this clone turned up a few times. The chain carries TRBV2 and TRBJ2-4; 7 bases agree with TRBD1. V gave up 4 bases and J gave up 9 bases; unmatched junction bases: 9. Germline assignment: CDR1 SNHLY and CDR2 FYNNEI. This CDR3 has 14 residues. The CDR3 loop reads CASSARDRAVIQYF. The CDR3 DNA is TGTGCCAGCAGTGCTCGTGACAGGGCCGTCATTCAGTACTTC.

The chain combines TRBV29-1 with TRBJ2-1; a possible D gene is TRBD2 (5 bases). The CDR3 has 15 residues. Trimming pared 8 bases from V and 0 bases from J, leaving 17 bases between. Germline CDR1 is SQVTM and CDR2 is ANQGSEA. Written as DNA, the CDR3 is TGCAGCCTGATTCTAGCCCCCAGCTCCTACAATGAGCAGTTCTTC. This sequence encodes CSLILAPSSYNEQFF.

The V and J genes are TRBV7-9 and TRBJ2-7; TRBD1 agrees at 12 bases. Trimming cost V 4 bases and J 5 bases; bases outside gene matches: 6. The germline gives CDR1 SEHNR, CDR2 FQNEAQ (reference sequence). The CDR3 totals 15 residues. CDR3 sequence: CASSSRRDRGHEQYF. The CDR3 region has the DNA TGTGCCAGCAGCTCACGCCGGGACAGGGGGCACGAGCAGTACTTC.

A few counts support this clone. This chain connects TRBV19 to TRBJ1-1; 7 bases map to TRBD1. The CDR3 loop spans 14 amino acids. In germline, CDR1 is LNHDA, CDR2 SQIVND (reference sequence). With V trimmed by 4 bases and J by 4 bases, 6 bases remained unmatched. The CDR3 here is CASSTTGIFTEAFF. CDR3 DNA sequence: TGTGCCAGTAGTACGACAGGGATTTTCACTGAAGCTTTCTTT.

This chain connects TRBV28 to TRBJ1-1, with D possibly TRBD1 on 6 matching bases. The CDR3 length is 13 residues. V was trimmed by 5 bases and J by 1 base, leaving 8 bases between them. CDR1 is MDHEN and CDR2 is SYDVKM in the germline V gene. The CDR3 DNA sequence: TGTGCCAGCAGTCGGACAGAGAACACTGAAGCTTTCTTT. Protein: CASSRTENTEAFF.

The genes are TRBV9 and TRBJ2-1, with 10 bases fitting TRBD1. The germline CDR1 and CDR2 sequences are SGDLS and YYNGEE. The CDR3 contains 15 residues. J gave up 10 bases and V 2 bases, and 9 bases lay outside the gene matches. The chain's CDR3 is CASSVLDRGVEEQFF. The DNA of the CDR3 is TGTGCCAGCAGCGTTTTGGACAGGGGGGTTGAGGAGCAGTTCTTC.

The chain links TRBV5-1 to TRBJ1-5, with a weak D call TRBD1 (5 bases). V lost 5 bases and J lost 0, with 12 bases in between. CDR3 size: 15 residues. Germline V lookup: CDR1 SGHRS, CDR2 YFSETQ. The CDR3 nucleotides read TGCGCCAGCAGAACCGACAGTGCTAGCAATCAGCCCCAGCATTTT. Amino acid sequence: CASRTDSASNQPQHF.

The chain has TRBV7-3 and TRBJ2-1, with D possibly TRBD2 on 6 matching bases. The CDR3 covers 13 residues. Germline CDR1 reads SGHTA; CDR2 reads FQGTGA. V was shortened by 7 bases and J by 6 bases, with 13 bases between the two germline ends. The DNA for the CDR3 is TGTGCCAGCACCCAGTCCGGGGGCAATGAGCAGTTCTTC. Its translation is CASTQSGGNEQFF.

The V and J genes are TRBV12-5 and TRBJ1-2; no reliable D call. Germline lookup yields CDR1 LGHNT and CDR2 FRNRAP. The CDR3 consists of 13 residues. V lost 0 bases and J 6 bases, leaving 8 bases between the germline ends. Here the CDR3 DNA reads TGTGCTAGTGGTTTGGTAGCCGGGGATGGCTACACCTTC. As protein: CASGLVAGDGYTF.

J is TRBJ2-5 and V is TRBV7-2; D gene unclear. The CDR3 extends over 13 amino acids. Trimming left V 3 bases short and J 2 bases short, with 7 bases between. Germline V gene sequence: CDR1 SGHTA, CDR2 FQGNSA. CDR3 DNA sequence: TGTGCCAGCAGCTTCTCGCTACAAGAGACCCAGTACTTC. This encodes CASSFSLQETQYF.

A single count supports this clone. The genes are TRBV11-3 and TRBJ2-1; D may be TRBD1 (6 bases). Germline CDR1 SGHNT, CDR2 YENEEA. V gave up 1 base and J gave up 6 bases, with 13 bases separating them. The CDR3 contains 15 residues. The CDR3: CASSLVGTQFNEQFF. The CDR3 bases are TGTGCCAGCAGCTTAGTAGGGACACAGTTCAATGAGCAGTTCTTC.

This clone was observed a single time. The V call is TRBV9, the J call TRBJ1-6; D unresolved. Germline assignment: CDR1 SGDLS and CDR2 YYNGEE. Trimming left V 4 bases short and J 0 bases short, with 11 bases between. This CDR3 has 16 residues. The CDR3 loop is CASSPGGSSYNSPLHF. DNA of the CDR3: TGTGCCAGCAGCCCCGGAGGTAGCTCCTATAATTCACCCCTCCACTTT.

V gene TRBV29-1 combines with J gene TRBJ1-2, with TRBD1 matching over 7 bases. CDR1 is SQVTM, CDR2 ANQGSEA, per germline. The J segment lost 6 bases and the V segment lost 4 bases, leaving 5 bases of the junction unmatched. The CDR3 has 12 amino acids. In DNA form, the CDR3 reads TGCAGCGTTGTTAGAGGGGGCAATGGCTACACCTTC. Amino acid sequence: CSVVRGGNGYTF.

CDR3 region: CSASATSGGAREQFF. As DNA, the CDR3 is TGCAGTGCTAGTGCGACTAGCGGGGGGGCCCGGGAGCAGTTCTTC. V gene TRBV20-1 combines with J gene TRBJ2-1; 14 nucleotides line up with TRBD2. Germline V gene lookup returns CDR1 DFQATT and CDR2 SNEGSKA (reference sequence). The CDR3 is 15 amino acids. Germline trimming cut 3 bases from V and 10 bases from J; bases unmatched to any gene: 8.

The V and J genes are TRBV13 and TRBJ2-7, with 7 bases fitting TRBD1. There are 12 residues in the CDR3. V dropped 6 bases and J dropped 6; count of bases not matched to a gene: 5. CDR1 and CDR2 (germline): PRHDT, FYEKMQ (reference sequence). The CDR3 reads CASSPDRREQYF. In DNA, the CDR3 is TGTGCCAGCAGTCCGGACAGGCGCGAGCAGTACTTC.

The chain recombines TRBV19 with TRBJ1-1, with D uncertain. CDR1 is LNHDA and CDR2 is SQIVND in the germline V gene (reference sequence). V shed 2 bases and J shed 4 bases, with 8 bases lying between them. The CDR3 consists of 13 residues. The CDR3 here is CASSIKEGTEAFF. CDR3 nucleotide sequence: TGTGCCAGTAGTATAAAGGAGGGCACTGAAGCTTTCTTT. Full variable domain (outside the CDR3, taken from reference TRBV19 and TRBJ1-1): DGGITQSPKYLFRKEGQNVTLSCEQNLNHDAMYWYRQDPGQGLRLIYYSQIVNDFQKGDIAEGYSVSREKKESFPLTVTSAQKNPTAFYLCASSIKEGTEAFFGQGTRLTVV.

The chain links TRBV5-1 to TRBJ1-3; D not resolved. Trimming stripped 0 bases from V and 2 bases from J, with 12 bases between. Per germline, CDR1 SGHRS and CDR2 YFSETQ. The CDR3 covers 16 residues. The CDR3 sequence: CASSLEFRGPGNTIYF. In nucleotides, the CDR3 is TGCGCCAGCAGCTTGGAATTCCGGGGTCCTGGAAACACCATATATTTT.

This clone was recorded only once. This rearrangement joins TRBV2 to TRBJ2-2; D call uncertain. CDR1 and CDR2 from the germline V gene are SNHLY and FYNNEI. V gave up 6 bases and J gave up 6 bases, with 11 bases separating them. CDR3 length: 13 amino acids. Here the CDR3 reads CASSPHSSGELFF. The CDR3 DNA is TGTGCCAGCAGCCCCCACTCTTCCGGGGAGCTGTTTTTT.

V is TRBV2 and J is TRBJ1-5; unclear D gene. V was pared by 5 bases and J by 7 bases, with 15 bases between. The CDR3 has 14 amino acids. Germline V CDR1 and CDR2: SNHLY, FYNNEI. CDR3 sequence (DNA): TGTGCCAGCAGTTACCGAGCCGGGGAACAGCCCCAGCATTTT. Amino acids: CASSYRAGEQPQHF.